The subject of this entry is one TCR beta chain. CDR1 and CDR2 (germline): MNHNS, SASEGT. This CDR3 has 18 amino acids. Trimming stripped 1 base from V and 5 bases from J, with 23 bases between. Profiling relied on immunoSEQ multiplex PCR, and the TCRdb table lists in-frame clones only, not all of them. The sample records tens of thousands of clones, about 91% being singletons. These data are taken from a study of T cell changes during pregnancy in multiple sclerosis. The starting material was peripheral blood, obtained before pregnancy. This receptor was identified in a female donor with multiple sclerosis, enrolled in a pregnancy study. The chain recombines TRBV6-1 with TRBJ1-1, with a weak D call TRBD1 (5 bases). The CDR3 DNA follows: TGTGCCAGCAGTGAAGGTTGGGCCGGGGGGGAACGGGGGACTGAAGCTTTCTTT. Its protein product is CASSEGWAGGERGTEAFF.